This is a list of T cell receptor beta chains from one sample in a study of a mutant IDH1 vaccine in newly diagnosed glioma. Clones were sequenced by immunoSEQ multiplex PCR, and TCRdb holds only the in-frame ones, with some missing. In the table there are approximately 110,000 clones, 85% to 90% of which are singletons. No antigens are known for them. The starting material was PBMCs, obtained from a glioma patient whose treatment included an IDH1 peptide vaccine. The receptors here all came from a woman aged 50 to 65 with glioma. Each CDR3 is given with its conserved first and last residue. D genes are given only for firm matches.

j_gene,v_gene,d_gene,CDR3nt,CDR3aa
TRBJ2-3,TRBV27,TRBD2,TGTGCCAGCAGTTCTCAAGCGGGAGGCGGCACAGATACGCAGTATTTT,CASSSQAGGGTDTQYF
TRBJ1-5,TRBV7-8,-,TGTGCCAGCACCTCGGACTTCTTTGGGCCCCAGCATTTT,CASTSDFFGPQHF
TRBJ2-1,TRBV5-1,-,TGCGCCAGCAGCTGGACCTCGGGGGACTCCTACAATGAGCAGTTCTTC,CASSWTSGDSYNEQFF
TRBJ1-1,TRBV28,-,TGTGCCACCGTATCTGTGGGGGCTGAAGCTTTCTTT,CATVSVGAEAFF
TRBJ2-6,TRBV28,-,TGTGCCAGCAGTTTAGGAGTCCTAGGGGCCAACGTCCTGACTTTC,CASSLGVLGANVLTF
TRBJ2-7,TRBV28,TRBD2,TGTGCCAGCAGGGGGACTAACTCCTACGAGCAGTACTTC,CASRGTNSYEQYF
TRBJ1-6,TRBV2,-,TGTGCCAGCAATTCGGGACTCATGGATTCACCCCTCCACTTT,CASNSGLMDSPLHF
TRBJ2-7,TRBV28,TRBD1,TGTGCCAGCATCCGACAGGGCGGCGAGCAGTACTTC,CASIRQGGEQYF
TRBJ2-7,TRBV5-5,-,TGTGCCAGCAGCCCCCGGGGGGCAAACTACGAGCAGTACTTC,CASSPRGANYEQYF
TRBJ2-7,TRBV2,TRBD1,TGTGCCAGCCGACGGAACCGGGACAGAACCTACGAGCAGTACTTC,CASRRNRDRTYEQYF
TRBJ1-1,TRBV29-1,TRBD1,TGCAGCGTCCGGGACAGCGGGGGGGACACTGAAGCTTTCTTT,CSVRDSGGDTEAFF
TRBJ1-5,TRBV5-6,-,TGTGCCAGCAGCTTGGGAGGCCGAGGGGGCAATCAGCCCCAGCATTTT,CASSLGGRGGNQPQHF
TRBJ2-3,TRBV28,-,TGTGCCAGCAGTTTGGATCGGAGCACAGATACGCAGTATTTT,CASSLDRSTDTQYF
TRBJ2-3,TRBV18,-,TGTGCCAGCTCACCCCGGGAGCGGCCCACAGATACGCAGTATTTT,CASSPRERPTDTQYF
TRBJ1-1,TRBV5-4,-,TGTGCCAGCAGCTTGGCGGAAGGGGAAGCTTTCTTT,CASSLAEGEAFF
TRBJ2-5,TRBV14,-,TGTGCCAGCAGCCGGCTAAGAAAAGAGACCCAGTACTTC,CASSRLRKETQYF